One sample yielded the 10 T cell receptor beta chains listed below, sequenced in a study of T cell clusters in autoimmune cytopenias. TRB was amplified from roughly 270 ng of peripheral blood genomic DNA per sample. TRB was amplified by touch-down multiplex PCR, primer pools A and B combined. Using the multiplex PCR reads, TCRdb records one entry per CDR3 protein without DNA. The table for this sample gives 3,500 to 5,000 distinct CDR3 sequences. Another study also made use of these data, one on T cell repertoires in aging, cancer and after chemotherapy.

Material: peripheral blood. The receptors derive from a human donor in good health.

This clonotype is medium-sized by frequency. V is TRBV27 and J is TRBJ2-3; TCRdb outputs TRBD2, but without DNA this stays unchecked. Per the germline V gene, CDR1 is MNHEY and CDR2 is SMNVEV (reference sequence). This CDR3 is built from 15 residues. CDR3: CASRGELAATDTQYF.

This chain uses TRBV6-5 with TRBJ1-1; TCRdb lists TRBD1, though no DNA is available to test this call. Germline V gene data show CDR1 as MNHEY and CDR2 as SVGAGI. The CDR3 is 14 residues long. CDR3 loop: CASSYYKGGTEAFF.

This clonotype is labeled medium-sized based on frequency. This rearrangement joins TRBV19 to TRBJ1-4. CDR1 and CDR2 from the germline V gene are LNHDA and SQIVND (reference sequence). The CDR3 is 14 amino acids. CDR3 amino acids: CASSAGGLNEKLFF.

This clonotype is medium-sized by frequency. The chain uses TRBV29-1 and TRBJ1-1; TCRdb's assignment of TRBD1 cannot be checked, as there is no DNA. Germline V gene data show CDR1 as SQVTM and CDR2 as ANQGSEA. The CDR3 covers 13 residues. Here the CDR3 reads CSVARQSNTEAFF.

This clonotype counts as medium-sized by frequency. The chain employs TRBV27 and TRBJ1-6. Germline-derived CDR1 and CDR2 are MNHEY and SMNVEV (reference sequence). CDR3 length equals 12 residues. Here the CDR3 reads CASSFLDSPLHF.

The V and J genes are TRBV5-1 and TRBJ2-3; the TCRdb call, TRBD2, lacks DNA for checking. The CDR3 has 14 residues. Germline V gene lookup returns CDR1 SGHRS and CDR2 YFSETQ. The CDR3 loop reads CASIDVAFPGTQYF.

The chain combines TRBV6-1 with TRBJ2-4; the TRBD1 assignment by TCRdb is unverifiable without DNA. The CDR3 loop spans 16 amino acids. Per germline, CDR1 MNHNS and CDR2 SASEGT. The chain's CDR3 is CASSEGQGAAKNIQYF.

By frequency, this clonotype is medium-sized. The V gene is TRBV29-1, the J gene TRBJ1-1; the TCRdb D gene call, TRBD1, has no DNA to confirm it. Germline values: CDR1 SQVTM, CDR2 ANQGSEA. The CDR3 is 13 residues long. This CDR3 is CSVAGQATTEAFF.

By frequency, this clonotype is medium-sized. The V and J genes are TRBV19 and TRBJ2-1; no DNA is available, so the TRBD2 call from TCRdb remains unchecked. Germline CDR1 reads LNHDA; CDR2 reads SQIVND (reference sequence). This CDR3 has 15 amino acids. CDR3 amino acids: CASKGGGRSYNEQFF.

This rearrangement joins TRBV6-6 to TRBJ1-1; TCRdb indicates TRBD1, and absent DNA this call remains unverified. The CDR3 sequence is 14 residues long. Germline lookup yields CDR1 MNHNY and CDR2 SVGAGI (reference sequence). This CDR3 is CASSSKGAQTEAFF.